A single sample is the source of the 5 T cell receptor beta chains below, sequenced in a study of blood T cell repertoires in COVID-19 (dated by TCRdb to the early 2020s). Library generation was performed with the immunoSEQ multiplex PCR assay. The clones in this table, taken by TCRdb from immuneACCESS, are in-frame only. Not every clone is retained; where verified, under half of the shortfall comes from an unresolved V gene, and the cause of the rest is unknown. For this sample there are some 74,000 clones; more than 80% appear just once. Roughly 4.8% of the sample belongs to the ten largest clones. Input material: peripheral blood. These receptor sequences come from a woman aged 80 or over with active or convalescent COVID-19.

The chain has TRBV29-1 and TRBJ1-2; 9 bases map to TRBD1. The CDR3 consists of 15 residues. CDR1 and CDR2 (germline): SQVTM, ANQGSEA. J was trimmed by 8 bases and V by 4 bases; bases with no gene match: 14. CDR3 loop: CSVGTGGAGMSGYTF. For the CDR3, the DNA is TGCAGCGTTGGCACAGGGGGCGCGGGGATGTCGGGCTACACCTTC. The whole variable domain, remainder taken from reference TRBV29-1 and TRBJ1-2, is SAVISQKPSRDICQRGTSLTIQCQVDSQVTMMFWYRQQPGQSLTLIATANQGSEATYESGFVIDKFPISRPNLTFSTLTVSNMSPEDSSIYLCSVGTGGAGMSGYTFGSGTRLTVV.

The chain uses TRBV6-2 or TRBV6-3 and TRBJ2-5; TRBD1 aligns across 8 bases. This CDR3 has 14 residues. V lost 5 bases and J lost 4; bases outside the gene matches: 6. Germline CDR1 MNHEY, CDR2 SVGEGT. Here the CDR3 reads CASSVQGGRETQYF. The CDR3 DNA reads TGTGCCAGCAGTGTACAGGGGGGACGAGAGACCCAGTACTTC.

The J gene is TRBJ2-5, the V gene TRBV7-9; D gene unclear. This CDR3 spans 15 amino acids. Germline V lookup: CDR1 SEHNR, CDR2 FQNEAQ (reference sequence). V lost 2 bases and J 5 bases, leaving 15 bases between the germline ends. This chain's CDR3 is CASSLSGSVPETQYF. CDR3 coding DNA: TGTGCCAGCAGCTTATCCGGGTCGGTTCCCGAGACCCAGTACTTC.

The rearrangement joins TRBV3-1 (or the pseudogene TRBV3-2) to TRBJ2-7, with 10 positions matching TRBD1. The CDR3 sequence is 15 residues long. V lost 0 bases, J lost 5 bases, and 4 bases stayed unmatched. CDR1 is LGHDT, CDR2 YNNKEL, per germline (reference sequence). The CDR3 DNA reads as TGTGCCAGCAGCCAAGAAGGGACAGGGGTAGACGAGCAGTACTTC. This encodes CASSQEGTGVDEQYF.

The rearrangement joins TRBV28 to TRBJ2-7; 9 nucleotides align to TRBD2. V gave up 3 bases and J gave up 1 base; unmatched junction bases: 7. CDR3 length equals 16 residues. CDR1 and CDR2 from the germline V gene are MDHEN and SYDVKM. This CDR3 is CASSLEAGGRSYEQYF. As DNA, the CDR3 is TGTGCCAGCAGTTTGGAGGCGGGAGGGCGATCCTACGAGCAGTACTTC. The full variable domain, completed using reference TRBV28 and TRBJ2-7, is DVKVTQSSRYLVKRTGEKVFLECVQDMDHENMFWYRQDPGLGLRLIYFSYDVKMKEKGDIPEGYSVSREKKERFSLILESASTNQTSMYLCASSLEAGGRSYEQYFGPGTRLTVT.